This TCR beta chain came from a study of circulating CD8 cells and anti-PD-1 response in melanoma. Study-level information: Patients received intravenous nivolumab, 3 mg/kg, every 2 weeks. Findings and caveats of the study: PD-1 and DPOS subsets showed similar, higher clonality than DNEG.

V gave up 8 bases and J gave up 0 bases, with 12 bases separating them. CDR1 and CDR2 from the germline V gene are MNHNY and SVGAGI (reference sequence). The CDR3 runs 14 residues. The QIAseq Immune Repertoire TCR panel built the libraries from roughly 15 ng of total RNA. TCRdb reprocessed the reads via MiXCR and lists one record per CDR3 protein. The sample lists about 1,200 distinct CDR3 sequences, 9.6% occurring once. This clonotype is labeled as medium-sized. The antigen is undetermined. From live CD3+CD8+TCRalphabeta+ cells, four PD-1 and/or TIGIT subsets were sorted. The chain is built from TRBV6-6 and TRBJ2-3; D unresolved. The specimen comprised CD8+ T cells from PBMCs, sampled at baseline or after one month of anti-PD-1 therapy (not recorded which). The origin of this receptor is a human donor with melanoma. CDR3 protein: CASGLGLSTDTQYF. DNA for the CDR3: TGTGCCAGCGGCCTCGGGCTCAGCACAGATACGCAGTATTTT.